The 3 T cell receptor beta chains presented below share a single source sample, sequenced in a study of CD4 T cells in relation to SARS-CoV-2 and coronaviruses. Unexposed donor CD4+ T cells date from about 2011-2018, before the COVID-19 pandemic. Isolation of CD4+ T cells took place after around eleven days in culture. No antigen has been assigned to these receptors. The repertoire was sequenced with immunoSEQ multiplex PCR; TCRdb's copy has only in-frame clones and lacks some. The data show just under 20,000 clones, 74% seen once. Sequenced input: CD4+ T cells from PBMCs, cultured in vitro. The receptors come from a human donor in good health.

The rearrangement joins TRBV5-4 to TRBJ2-5, with 7 bases identical to TRBD1. The CDR3 has 16 amino acids. Looked up from germline, CDR1 is SGHNT and CDR2 is YYREEE (reference sequence). The V and J ends lost 0 bases and 1 base, in that order; junction bases with no gene match: 6. The CDR3 region is CASSLAPGQAQETQYF. The CDR3 region has the DNA TGTGCCAGCAGCTTGGCCCCAGGACAGGCCCAAGAGACCCAGTACTTC.

The V and J genes are TRBV11-2 and TRBJ2-5; D gene uncertain. Trimming removed 5 bases at V and 5 bases at J, with 6 bases between. This CDR3 is 11 amino acids long. The germline CDR1 and CDR2 sequences are SGHAT and FQNNGV. CDR3 nucleotides: TGTGCCAGCAGCCAGATGGAGACCCAGTACTTC. Translated, it gives CASSQMETQYF.

The chain links TRBV7-9 to TRBJ2-7, with no clear D. Germline V gene lookup returns CDR1 SEHNR and CDR2 FQNEAQ (reference sequence). The CDR3 totals 16 residues. V was pared by 1 base and J by 5 bases, with 18 bases between. The CDR3 spells CASSLVAARLENEQYF. Written as DNA, the CDR3 is TGTGCCAGCAGCTTAGTGGCGGCAAGGCTGGAGAACGAGCAGTACTTC.